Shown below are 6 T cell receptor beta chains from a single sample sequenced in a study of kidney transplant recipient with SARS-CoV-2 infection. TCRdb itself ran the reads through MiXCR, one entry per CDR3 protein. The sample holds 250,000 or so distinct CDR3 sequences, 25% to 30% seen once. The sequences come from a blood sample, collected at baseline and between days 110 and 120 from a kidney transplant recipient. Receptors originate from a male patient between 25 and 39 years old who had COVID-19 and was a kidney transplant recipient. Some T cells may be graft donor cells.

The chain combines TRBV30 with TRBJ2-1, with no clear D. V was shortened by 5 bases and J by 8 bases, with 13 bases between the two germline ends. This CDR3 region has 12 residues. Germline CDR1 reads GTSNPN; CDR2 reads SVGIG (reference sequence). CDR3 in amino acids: CAWARNLDEQFF. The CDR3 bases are TGTGCCTGGGCCCGTAACTTGGATGAGCAGTTCTTC.

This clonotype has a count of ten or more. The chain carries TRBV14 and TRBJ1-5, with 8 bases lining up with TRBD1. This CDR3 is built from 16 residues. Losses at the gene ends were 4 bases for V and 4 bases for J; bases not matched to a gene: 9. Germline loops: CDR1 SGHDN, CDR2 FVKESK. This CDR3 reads CASSPRDRRINQPQHF. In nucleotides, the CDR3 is TGTGCCAGCAGCCCGAGGGACAGGAGAATTAATCAGCCCCAGCATTTT.

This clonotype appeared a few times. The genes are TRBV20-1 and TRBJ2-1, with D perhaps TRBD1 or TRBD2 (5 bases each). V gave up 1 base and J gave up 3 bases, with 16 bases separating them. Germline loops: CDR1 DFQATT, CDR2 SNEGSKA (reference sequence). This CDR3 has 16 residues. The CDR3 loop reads CSARGGFAGGYNEQFF. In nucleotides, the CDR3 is TGCAGTGCTAGAGGGGGCTTTGCGGGCGGCTACAATGAGCAGTTCTTC.

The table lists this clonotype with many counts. CDR3: CASSEAWDRAGQNTEAFF. CDR3 nucleotides: TGTGCCAGCAGTGAAGCATGGGACCGGGCGGGGCAGAACACTGAAGCTTTCTTT. The chain couples TRBV6-1 to TRBJ1-1, with TRBD1 as a possible D gene (5 bases). Trimming took off 0 bases at V and 1 base at J, with 18 bases between the two ends. The CDR3 totals 18 residues. Germline CDR1 MNHNS, CDR2 SASEGT.

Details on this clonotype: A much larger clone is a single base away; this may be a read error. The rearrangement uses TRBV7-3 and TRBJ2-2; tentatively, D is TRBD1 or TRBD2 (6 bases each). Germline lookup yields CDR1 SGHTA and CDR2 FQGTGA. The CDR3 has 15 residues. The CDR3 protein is CAGSLGGMDPRELFF. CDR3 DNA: TGTGCCGGCAGCTTGGGGGGCATGGATCCCCGGGAGCTGTTTTTT.

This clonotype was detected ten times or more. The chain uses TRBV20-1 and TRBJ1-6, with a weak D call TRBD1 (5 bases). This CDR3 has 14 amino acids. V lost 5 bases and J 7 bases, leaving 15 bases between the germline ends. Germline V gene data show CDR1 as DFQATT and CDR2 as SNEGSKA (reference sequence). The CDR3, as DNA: TGCAGTGCTTACAGGTCCTTCGGGAATTCACCCCTCCACTTT. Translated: CSAYRSFGNSPLHF.